This entry lists 3 T cell receptor beta chains sequenced from one sample in a study of blood T cell repertoires in COVID-19. Generated by immunoSEQ multiplex PCR, the TCRdb table keeps only in-frame clones and is missing some. The sample records around 120,000 clones, about 90% being singletons. The sample taken for sequencing was peripheral blood. These TCRs come from a woman aged 55-70 years with COVID-19, enrolled during active disease.

This clone was seen just once. The V and J genes are TRBV7-9 and TRBJ1-4; tentative D call: TRBD1 (5 bases). In germline, CDR1 is SEHNR, CDR2 FQNEAQ (reference sequence). Trimming took off 7 bases at V and 5 bases at J, with 14 bases between the two ends. This CDR3 region has 14 residues. For the CDR3, the DNA is TGTGCCAGCACCCTGGGACGGGGGAATGAAAAACTGTTTTTT. Its translation is CASTLGRGNEKLFF.

The genes are TRBV7-3 and TRBJ1-2; no reliable D call. Between the trimmed V and J ends, which lost 5 bases and 5 bases, there was a span of 18 bases. The CDR3 totals 15 residues. Germline CDR1 is SGHTA and CDR2 is FQGTGA. In DNA form, the CDR3 reads TGTGCCAGCAGCCCCGGTAGTTCCCCGCGGTATGGCTACACCTTC. It translates to CASSPGSSPRYGYTF.

This clone was recorded only once. The rearrangement links TRBV29-1 to TRBJ1-1, with 7 bases fitting TRBD1. CDR3 length equals 14 residues. Germline CDR1 is SQVTM and CDR2 is ANQGSEA. V trimming: 4 bases; J trimming: 2 bases; junction bases outside the gene matches: 7. The CDR3 DNA reads as TGCAGCGTTGTTGTTAGGACAGGTAACACTGAAGCTTTCTTT. It is translated as CSVVVRTGNTEAFF. Supplemented by reference TRBV29-1 and TRBJ1-1, the full variable domain reads SAVISQKPSRDICQRGTSLTIQCQVDSQVTMMFWYRQQPGQSLTLIATANQGSEATYESGFVIDKFPISRPNLTFSTLTVSNMSPEDSSIYLCSVVVRTGNTEAFFGQGTRLTVV.